The 8 T cell receptor beta chains given below trace back to one sample, sequenced in a study of T cell changes during pregnancy in multiple sclerosis. The table came from immunoSEQ multiplex PCR; TCRdb's copy has only in-frame clones and leaves some out. The sample includes about 29,000 clones, 89% of them seen just once. The input for sequencing was CD8+ T cells from peripheral blood mononuclear cells, taken after pregnancy. The source is a female donor with multiple sclerosis, enrolled in a pregnancy study.

The chain employs TRBV4-3 and TRBJ2-2; 9 positions agree with TRBD2. The V segment lost 0 bases and the J segment 2 bases; nucleotides outside the gene matches: 7. Germline loops: CDR1 LGHNA, CDR2 YSLEER. The CDR3 covers 18 residues. The CDR3 spells CASSQDLAGRANTGELFF. The CDR3 DNA reads TGCGCCAGCAGCCAAGACCTAGCGGGAAGAGCCAACACCGGGGAGCTGTTTTTT.

V usage is TRBV18 and J usage is TRBJ2-5, with D perhaps matching TRBD2 (7 bases). V lost 6 bases to trimming and J lost 0 bases, with 20 bases between them. The CDR3 spans 17 residues. The germline CDR1 and CDR2 sequences are KGHSH and LQKENI. The CDR3, as DNA: TGTGCCAGCTCCCCCACTGAGGGGGGACTATACCAAGAGACCCAGTACTTC. Translating it yields CASSPTEGGLYQETQYF.

J is TRBJ2-1 and V is TRBV27, with TRBD1 as a possible D gene (5 bases). CDR1 MNHEY and CDR2 SMNVEV come from the germline V gene (reference sequence). The CDR3 is 15 residues long. V was pared by 2 bases and J by 3 bases, with 11 bases between. CDR3 nucleotide sequence: TGTGCCAGCAGTTTAGGGGCCAGCCTCTACAATGAGCAGTTCTTC. Amino acid sequence: CASSLGASLYNEQFF.

The chain combines TRBV28 with TRBJ1-5, with D uncertain. V was clipped by 11 bases and J by 3 bases, with 11 bases between them. Germline values: CDR1 MDHEN, CDR2 SYDVKM. This CDR3 is built from 12 residues. The CDR3 loop reads CASGDYNQPQHF. CDR3 nucleotide sequence: TGTGCCTCCGGTGACTACAATCAGCCCCAGCATTTT.

This chain connects TRBV5-1 to TRBJ2-7; 7 positions match TRBD1. The V and J ends lost 4 bases and 1 base, in that order; junction bases with no gene match: 8. The CDR3 is 15 amino acids. The germline gives CDR1 SGHRS, CDR2 YFSETQ. Here the CDR3 DNA reads TGCGCCAGCAGCCTACACAGGGGACCATCCTACGAGCAGTACTTC. It yields the protein CASSLHRGPSYEQYF.

V usage is TRBV29-1 and J usage is TRBJ2-7, with TRBD2 matching over 12 bases. There are 14 residues in the CDR3. J was trimmed by 2 bases and V by 5 bases; bases with no gene match: 4. Germline lookup yields CDR1 SQVTM and CDR2 ANQGSEA. The CDR3 sequence: CSVRTSGETYEQYF. CDR3 nucleotide sequence: TGCAGCGTTCGGACTAGCGGGGAGACCTACGAGCAGTACTTC.

In DNA, the CDR3 is TGTGCCAGCAGCTTAGGGGGACAGGGAAACCCCTATGGCTACACCTTC. Translating it yields CASSLGGQGNPYGYTF. This chain links TRBV7-3 with TRBJ1-2; 9 bases are shared with TRBD1. V gave up 2 bases and J gave up 4 bases; unmatched junction bases: 8. The CDR3 consists of 16 residues. CDR1 SGHTA and CDR2 FQGTGA come from the germline V gene.

This rearrangement joins TRBV21-1 to TRBJ2-2; TRBD2, the D gene given by the table, was not confirmed from the DNA. TRBV21-1 is an annotated pseudogene. The CDR3 extends over 12 amino acids. The CDR3 here is CASTSLGGELFF. The DNA of the CDR3 is TGTGCCAGCACCTCCCTCGGCGGGGAGCTGTTTTTT.